This note documents a single T cell receptor beta chain sequence. Antigen specificity is unknown. These data belong to a study of cytomegalovirus exposure and HLA in healthy donors. Study observations and caveats: Some TCR beta chains (more than 150 of them) were listed as cytomegalovirus-associated.

PCR employed 60 Vbeta and 13 Jbeta primers. Sequencing was performed with immunoSEQ multiplex PCR; in TCRdb, only in-frame clones are kept and a portion is missing. The sample holds 150,000 to 200,000 clones, approximately 59% seen once. The V gene lost 2 bases and the J gene lost 7 bases, with 14 bases spanning the gap. Germline V gene data show CDR1 as GTSNPN and CDR2 as SVGIG (reference sequence). The CDR3 contains 14 residues. The receptor's source is a man aged 35 to 55 in good health and CMV-seronegative. The material sequenced was PBMCs. The rearrangement joins TRBV30 to TRBJ1-4, with a tentative D call TRBD1 (6 bases). DNA of the CDR3: TGTGCCTGGAGTAGGGGGTTTGGTTTTGAAAAACTGTTTTTT. It codes for CAWSRGFGFEKLFF.